This TCR beta chain was captured in a study of T cells in women clearing cervical HPV infection. V lost 5 bases and J lost 4, with 15 bases in between. CDR3 length equals 15 residues. CDR1 is SGHTA and CDR2 is FQGNSA in the germline V gene. General study results and limits: Repertoire richness, not evenness, was significantly elevated in CIN3+ cases versus controls.

Only in-frame clones appear in the TCRdb table, and some are missing; sequencing was by immunoSEQ multiplex PCR. In all, the sample yields approximately 16,000 clones. Comment on this clone: Its matching antigen is unknown. The read ends 3 residues before the CDR3 terminus; that terminus is restored from the germline J gene.

This TCR was recovered from a woman aged 18 to 75 with a cervical HPV16 infection that either progressed to CIN3+ or cleared (not recorded which). This chain joins TRBV7-2 and TRBJ2-1; D is possibly TRBD2 (5 bases). Sequenced: blood buffy coat. The CDR3 bases that were read are TGTGCCAGCAGCCCTGCCAGAGCGGCTTACAATGAG. It codes for CASSPARAAYNE. In full, the CDR3 is CASSPARAAYNEQFF.